The 17 T cell receptor beta chains given below trace back to one sample, sequenced in a study of blood T cell repertoires in COVID-19. Clones were sequenced by immunoSEQ multiplex PCR, and TCRdb holds only the in-frame ones, with some missing. Among roughly 150,000 clones listed, 80% to 90% were seen once. Specimen: peripheral blood. The receptors shown here come from a woman in her 70s with acute or convalescent COVID-19.

The J gene is TRBJ1-4, the V gene TRBV28; perhaps TRBD1 as D (5 bases). Between the trimmed V and J ends, which lost 3 bases and 3 bases, there was a span of 8 bases. CDR1 MDHEN and CDR2 SYDVKM come from the germline V gene. There are 14 residues in the CDR3. The DNA of the CDR3 is TGTGCCAGCAGTTTGGCAGGGCCTAATGAAAAACTGTTTTTT. It codes for CASSLAGPNEKLFF.

V and J are TRBV21-1 and TRBJ2-1; TRBD1, the table's D call, lacks a check against the DNA. TRBV21-1 is a pseudogene locus. CDR3 length equals 16 residues. The CDR3 nucleotides are TGTGCCAGCACCAAAAGGGGCGGACCCTCCTACAATGAGCAGTTCTTC. The encoded protein is CASTKRGGPSYNEQFF.

The chain has TRBV6-1 and TRBJ1-2; no definite D call. Germline values: CDR1 MNHNS, CDR2 SASEGT. The V and J ends lost 6 bases and 4 bases respectively, with 18 bases between them. This CDR3 has 15 amino acids. The CDR3 is CASRPDRAGSYGYTF. DNA of the CDR3: TGTGCCAGCAGACCCGACCGAGCCGGGAGCTATGGCTACACCTTC.

V and J are TRBV5-1 and TRBJ1-5, with 7 bases matching TRBD1. The CDR3 totals 15 residues. Per the germline V gene, CDR1 is SGHRS and CDR2 is YFSETQ. With 4 bases clipped from V and 7 bases from J, the junction kept 11 bases outside the gene matches. CDR3 residues: CASSPTGQISQPQHF. CDR3 in DNA: TGCGCCAGCAGCCCTACGGGACAGATAAGCCAGCCCCAGCATTTT. The complete variable domain, with remaining parts taken from reference TRBV5-1 and TRBJ1-5, reads KAGVTQTPRYLIKTRGQQVTLSCSPISGHRSVSWYQQTPGQGLQFLFEYFSETQRNKGNFPGRFSGRQFSNSRSEMNVSTLELGDSALYLCASSPTGQISQPQHFGDGTRLSIL.

The chain combines TRBV12-3 or TRBV12-4 with TRBJ1-2; D is unresolved. The CDR3 runs 13 residues. Trimming took off 2 bases at V and 3 bases at J, with 7 bases between the two ends. CDR3 coding DNA: TGTGCCAGCAGTTTACGGGGAGACTATGGCTACACCTTC. Translated, it gives CASSLRGDYGYTF.

The chain recombines TRBV7-9 with TRBJ2-3; 8 nucleotides align to TRBD2. The CDR3 totals 18 residues. V gave up 4 bases and J gave up 0 bases; unmatched junction bases: 12. CDR1 SEHNR and CDR2 FQNEAQ come from the germline V gene (reference sequence). CDR3 residues: CASSWPPSSGPSTDTQYF. DNA of the CDR3: TGTGCCAGCAGCTGGCCCCCTTCTAGCGGGCCAAGCACAGATACGCAGTATTTT.

This chain links TRBV19 with TRBJ1-5, with a possible D match to TRBD1 (6 bases). The germline gives CDR1 LNHDA, CDR2 SQIVND (reference sequence). The V end lost 6 bases, the J end lost 7 bases, and 16 bases lay between the germline ends. CDR3 length: 14 amino acids. CDR3 residues: CASSSRTGWQPQHF. In DNA form, the CDR3 reads TGTGCCAGTAGCTCTAGAACAGGGTGGCAGCCCCAGCATTTT.

The rearrangement links TRBV12-3 or TRBV12-4 to TRBJ2-7; unclear D gene. This CDR3 region has 13 residues. The V end lost 3 bases, the J end lost 2 bases, and 8 bases lay between the germline ends. CDR3 in amino acids: CASSFQAAYEQYF. As DNA, the CDR3 is TGTGCCAGCAGTTTTCAGGCCGCCTACGAGCAGTACTTC.

V gene TRBV5-1 combines with J gene TRBJ1-1; 8 bases align to TRBD1. This CDR3 region has 15 residues. Germline CDR1 reads SGHRS; CDR2 reads YFSETQ. Trimming removed 4 bases from V and 3 bases from J; junction bases left unmatched: 8. DNA of the CDR3: TGCGCCAGCAGCCAGGACAGGGCTAAGGACACTGAAGCTTTCTTT. Protein sequence: CASSQDRAKDTEAFF.

This chain joins TRBV6-1 and TRBJ1-3, with TRBD1 as a possible D gene (6 bases). Germline V gene sequence: CDR1 MNHNS, CDR2 SASEGT. The CDR3 is 17 amino acids. Trimming shortened V by 0 bases and J by 0 bases, and 12 bases separated the two germline ends. This CDR3 is CASSEAWTAFSGNTIYF. The CDR3 bases are TGTGCCAGCAGTGAAGCTTGGACAGCGTTCTCTGGAAACACCATATATTTT.

The chain combines TRBV12-3 or TRBV12-4 with TRBJ2-5; a possible D gene is TRBD2 (5 bases). This CDR3 has 13 amino acids. V was pared by 3 bases and J by 3 bases, with 8 bases between. CDR3 sequence (DNA): TGTGCCAGCAGTTTGAGGGTAGAAGAGACCCAGTACTTC. It specifies CASSLRVEETQYF.

The genes are TRBV19 and TRBJ1-3; TRBD1 matches 10 bases. The ends lost 5 bases at V and 0 bases at J; junction bases unmatched: 4. The CDR3 has 16 amino acids. CDR1 is LNHDA and CDR2 is SQIVND in the germline V gene (reference sequence). This CDR3 reads CASSPGQGVSGNTIYF. In DNA, the CDR3 is TGTGCCAGTAGTCCCGGACAGGGGGTCTCTGGAAACACCATATATTTT.

This chain joins TRBV5-5 and TRBJ2-1, with 8 nucleotides matching TRBD1. This CDR3 region has 14 residues. Germline V lookup: CDR1 SGHKS, CDR2 YYEKEE (reference sequence). J gave up 5 bases and V 4 bases, and 5 bases lay outside the gene matches. CDR3 sequence (DNA): TGTGCCAGCAGCAGATTGACAGGGGACAATGAGCAGTTCTTC. Translation: CASSRLTGDNEQFF.

The CDR3 region is CAIRPGHVEKLFF. The CDR3 region has the DNA TGTGCCATCCGCCCCGGACATGTTGAAAAACTGTTTTTT. The chain uses TRBV10-3 and TRBJ1-4; TRBD1 might be the D (5 bases). The CDR3 covers 13 residues. V was trimmed by 8 bases and J by 7 bases, leaving 14 bases between them. Germline values: CDR1 ENHRY, CDR2 SYGVKD.

The chain is built from TRBV5-3 and TRBJ2-2, with a tentative D call TRBD1 (6 bases). TRBV5-3 is assigned to the ORF class and has an uncertain function. The CDR3 covers 16 residues. Trimming cost V 0 bases and J 4 bases, with 13 bases left between them. CDR3 protein: CARSLEEGGRTGELFF. The CDR3 DNA follows: TGTGCCAGAAGCTTGGAAGAAGGGGGACGCACCGGGGAGCTGTTTTTT.

The J gene is TRBJ2-7, the V gene TRBV27, with 8 bases lining up with TRBD2. The CDR3 is 17 amino acids. Germline lookup yields CDR1 MNHEY and CDR2 SMNVEV (reference sequence). With 1 base clipped from V and 1 base from J, the junction kept 9 bases outside the gene matches. The CDR3 bases are TGTGCCAGCAGTTTATTGAAGTCTGGCGGGAGGTCCTACGAGCAGTACTTC. Its translation: CASSLLKSGGRSYEQYF.

The chain is built from TRBV2 and TRBJ2-5; 12 bases agree with TRBD2. Losses at the gene ends were 7 bases for V and 5 bases for J; bases not matched to a gene: 5. The CDR3 loop spans 14 amino acids. Germline V gene sequence: CDR1 SNHLY, CDR2 FYNNEI. CDR3 residues: CASTGLAGRETQYF. CDR3 nucleotide sequence: TGTGCCAGCACGGGACTAGCGGGTCGGGAGACCCAGTACTTC.